The clone carrying this T cell receptor beta chain came up a few times. Its specificity is unknown. The V segment lost 0 bases and the J segment 10 bases; nucleotides outside the gene matches: 8. Germline CDR1 SGDLS, CDR2 YYNGEE. This CDR3 is built from 15 residues. Sequenced by immunoSEQ multiplex PCR; TCRdb stores in-frame clones only, minus some. The sample lists some 71,000 clones, around 82% occurring once. This entry comes from a study of OX40 agonist ivuxolimab in advanced cancers. In the study overall: Hepatocellular carcinoma, melanoma, renal cell or head and neck cancer affected the dose-escalation patients.

General study findings and limits: CD4+ and CD8+ T cells in blood underwent clonal expansion by week 6 at 0.1 to 3.0 mg/kg.

This clonotype originated in an adult with an advanced solid tumor such as melanoma, head and neck, liver or kidney cancer. Sequencing was performed on CD4+ or CD8+ T cells sorted from blood, taken in a trial of the OX40 agonist ivuxolimab. This rearrangement joins TRBV9 to TRBJ2-1; TRBD2 matches at 9 bases. CDR3 sequence reads: CASSVEGGRAGEQFF. Here the CDR3 DNA reads TGTGCCAGCAGCGTAGAAGGCGGGAGGGCCGGGGAGCAGTTCTTC.